A single sample gave rise to the 5 T cell receptor beta chains below, sequenced in a study of CD8+CD57+ T cells in acquired aplastic anemia. CDR3 and TCR beta VDJ profiling relied on a genomic DNA template. Each CDR3 protein gets one entry after TCRdb re-called the reads with MiXCR. The repertoire holds about 210,000 distinct CDR3 sequences, over 60% seen once, with about 29% in the top ten. The sample was sorted CD4+, CD8+, or CD8+CD57+ T cells (not recorded which) from PBMCs. These receptors were taken from a human donor in good health.

The chain employs TRBV29-1 and TRBJ1-5; D is unclear. There are 13 residues in the CDR3. The V end lost 6 bases, the J end lost 5 bases, and 14 bases lay between the germline ends. CDR1 is SQVTM, CDR2 ANQGSEA, per germline. The CDR3 DNA reads TGCAGCGTCCTTGTGGGGAGCGATCAGCCCCAGCATTTT. Its protein is CSVLVGSDQPQHF.

This chain connects TRBV20-1 to TRBJ2-7, with 9 bases matching TRBD1. This CDR3 comprises 18 residues. Germline CDR1 reads DFQATT; CDR2 reads SNEGSKA (reference sequence). V lost 6 bases and J lost 0; bases outside the gene matches: 18. This chain's CDR3 is CSASSERDRVYSSYEQYF. CDR3 DNA: TGCAGTGCCAGCAGTGAGCGGGACAGGGTTTATAGCTCCTACGAGCAGTACTTC.

Notes on this clonotype: This may arise from a read error, as a much more abundant clone is one base away. The chain couples TRBV12-3 or TRBV12-4 to TRBJ2-7; TRBD2 is a possible D gene (6 bases). The CDR3 has 12 amino acids. CDR3 region: CASSPVGGNQHF. The DNA for the CDR3 is TGTGCCAGCAGTCCCGTTGGGGGGAATCAGCACTTC.

The table lists this clonotype with a count of one. V gene TRBV7-8 combines with J gene TRBJ2-7, with D possibly TRBD2 on 5 matching bases. The CDR3 runs to 15 residues. V shed 5 bases and J shed 7 bases, with 21 bases lying between them. Germline-derived CDR1 and CDR2 are SGHVS and FQNEAQ. CDR3 region: CASSTPLEGLGEQYF. CDR3 in DNA: TGTGCCAGCAGCACGCCCCTCGAGGGCCTAGGAGAGCAGTACTTC.

This clonotype was picked up a small number of times. This may come from a read error, since a much larger clone is one base off. The J gene is TRBJ1-2, the V gene TRBV9, with D perhaps TRBD1 (6 bases). The V gene's germline CDR1 is SGDLS and CDR2 YYNGEE. This CDR3 contains 14 residues. DNA for the CDR3: TGTGCCAGCAGCGATAGAGGACAGTCGGAGGGCTACGCCTTC. Translated, it gives CASSDRGQSEGYAF.